The T cell receptor (beta chain) described here comes from a study of blood T cell repertoires in COVID-19. CDR1 MNHEY and CDR2 SMNVEV come from the germline V gene (reference sequence). The CDR3 spans 16 residues. Trimming cost V 0 bases and J 9 bases; bases outside gene matches: 9. Authors' methods: Reference gene primer amplification yielded estimated nucleated cell counts. The assay was immunoSEQ multiplex PCR, and TCRdb's table has in-frame clones only and misses some. The V and J calls and the clone size are those of that table, but D and trimming were determined from the DNA. The data hold 10,000 to 15,000 clones, with approximately 80% observed a single time.

Sequencing was done on a sample of peripheral blood. This chain joins TRBV27 and TRBJ2-1; 9 bases agree with TRBD2. This TCR came from a human donor in a cohort sampled during active COVID-19. The CDR3, as DNA: TGTGCCAGCAGTTTATCGACTAGCGGTACTTTAAGTGAGCAGTTCTTC. This translates into CASSLSTSGTLSEQFF.